This TCR beta chain was obtained from a study of identical twins. V shed 2 bases and J 2 bases; nucleotides not matched to a gene: 14. In germline, CDR1 is MGHDK, CDR2 SYGVNS. The CDR3 covers 18 residues. TCRdb fed the 5' RACE reads into MiXCR, producing one record per CDR3 protein. The repertoire has around 500,000 distinct CDR3 sequences, 11% to 15% of them found once; the top ten carry about 0.53%. The same sample was also studied in work on yellow fever vaccine responses in identical twins. From that report: Twin vaccine T cell responses reportedly seemed partly convergent, partly personalized.

The clonotype comes from a woman aged 18-29 years in good health. Sample: CD4+ T cells sorted from blood. The rearrangement joins TRBV25-1 to TRBJ2-5; 7 nucleotides agree with TRBD2. For the CDR3, the DNA is TGTGCCAGCAGTGAACCGCCCCGTTGGCGGGGACTACAAGAGACCCAGTACTTC. Amino acids: CASSEPPRWRGLQETQYF.